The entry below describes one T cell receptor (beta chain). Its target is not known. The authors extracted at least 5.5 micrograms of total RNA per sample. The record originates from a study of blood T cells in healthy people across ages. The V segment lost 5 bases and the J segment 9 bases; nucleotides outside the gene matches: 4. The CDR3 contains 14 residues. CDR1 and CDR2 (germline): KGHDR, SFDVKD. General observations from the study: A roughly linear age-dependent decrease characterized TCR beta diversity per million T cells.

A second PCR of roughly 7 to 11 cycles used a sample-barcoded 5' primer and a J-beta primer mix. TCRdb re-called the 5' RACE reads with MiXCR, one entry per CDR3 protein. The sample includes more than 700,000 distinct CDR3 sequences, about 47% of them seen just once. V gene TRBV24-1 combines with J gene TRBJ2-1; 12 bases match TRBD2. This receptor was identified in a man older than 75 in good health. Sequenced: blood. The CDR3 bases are TGTGCCACCAGTGGTACTAGCGGGAGGCTTGAGCAGTTCTTC. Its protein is CATSGTSGRLEQFF.